This TCR beta chain is from a study of CD8 T cell repertoires and HIV-1 epitope variants. Study-wide background: Controls included no peptide, Ebola AY9 epitope, and a CMV, EBV, flu pool. An uncultured baseline aliquot held 1M T cells.

There are 16 residues in the CDR3. The germline CDR1 and CDR2 sequences are SGHDN and FVKESK. Trimming stripped 1 base from V and 0 bases from J, with 10 bases between. Concerning this clone itself: Its antigen is currently unknown.

On the immunoSEQ platform, TCR beta CDR3s were sequenced at survey depth. Profiling relied on immunoSEQ multiplex PCR, and the TCRdb table lists in-frame clones only, not all of them. The top ten hold 40% to 55% of the sample, which has fewer than 7,500 clones, approximately 70% seen once. The sequence came from a male donor with HIV. The sequencing sample was made of cultured CD8+ T cells derived from PBMCs. This sequence joins TRBV14 and TRBJ1-3; no clear D. CDR3 DNA sequence: TGTGCCAGCAGCCAAGGTCGCAGGATCTCTGGAAACACCATATATTTT. Translation: CASSQGRRISGNTIYF.